Each of the 2 T cell receptor beta chains below was sequenced from the same sample in a study of T cell responses to AZD1222 COVID-19 vaccine. TCRdb keeps only in-frame clones here, not all; method: immunoSEQ multiplex PCR. This table holds around 150,000 clones, approximately 88% found once. The specimen was peripheral blood, collected on day 0 of MenACWY control vaccination. The receptors were sampled from an adult in good health.

The V call is TRBV9, the J call TRBJ2-5; 8 bases are shared with TRBD2. The CDR3 spans 15 residues. CDR1 and CDR2 from the germline V gene are SGDLS and YYNGEE. V gave up 0 bases and J gave up 4 bases; unmatched junction bases: 5. CDR3: CASSVDPLAGETQYF. The CDR3 nucleotides read TGTGCCAGCAGCGTAGATCCCCTAGCGGGAGAGACCCAGTACTTC.

The chain is built from TRBV4-3 and TRBJ1-1; D remains ambiguous. CDR1 and CDR2 (germline): LGHNA, YSLEER. This CDR3 comprises 15 residues. Trimming shortened V by 1 base and J by 10 bases, and 19 bases separated the two germline ends. The CDR3 is CASSQGEQETQGAFF. The CDR3 coding sequence is TGCGCCAGCAGCCAAGGGGAGCAGGAAACCCAAGGAGCTTTCTTT.